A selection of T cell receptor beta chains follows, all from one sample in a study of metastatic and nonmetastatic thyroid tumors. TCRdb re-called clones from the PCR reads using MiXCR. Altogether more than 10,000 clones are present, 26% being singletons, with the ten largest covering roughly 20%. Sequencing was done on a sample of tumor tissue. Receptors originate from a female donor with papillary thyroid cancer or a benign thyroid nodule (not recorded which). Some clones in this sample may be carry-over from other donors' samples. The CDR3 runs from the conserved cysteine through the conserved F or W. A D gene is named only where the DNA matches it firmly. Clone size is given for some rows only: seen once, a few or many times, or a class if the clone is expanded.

CATSRATSGSKTQYF,TGTGCCACCAGCAGAGCTACTAGCGGGAGTAAGACACAGTACTTC,TRBV15,TRBJ2-5,.,TRBD2
CASSTGTRNSPLHF,TGTGCCAGCAGCACCGGGACCCGTAATTCACCCCTCCACTTT,TRBV6-1,TRBJ1-6,.,.
CSAYQGAKDEQYF,TGCAGTGCTTACCAGGGAGCTAAGGACGAGCAGTACTTC,TRBV20-1,TRBJ2-7,.,.
CSAEGGQASTDTQYF,TGCAGTGCTGAGGGAGGACAAGCTAGCACAGATACGCAGTATTTT,TRBV20-1,TRBJ2-3,many,.
CASSLEYRPHEQYF,TGCGCCAGCAGCTTGGAGTACAGGCCCCACGAGCAGTACTTC,TRBV5-1,TRBJ2-7,.,.
CASSTRAGGRYNEQFF,TGTGCCAGCAGCACTCGAGCGGGGGGGCGGTACAATGAGCAGTTCTTC,TRBV7-6,TRBJ2-1,many,TRBD2
CATSRDRGGAYNEQFF,TGTGCCACCAGCAGAGATCGGGGGGGGGCCTACAATGAGCAGTTCTTC,TRBV15,TRBJ2-1,many,TRBD2
CSAPGLAGSGVHYEQYF,TGCAGTGCTCCTGGACTAGCGGGCTCGGGGGTACACTACGAGCAGTACTTC,TRBV20-1,TRBJ2-7,.,TRBD2
CASSLRGTRSYEQYF,TGTGCCAGCAGCTTACGGGGGACAAGGTCCTACGAGCAGTACTTC,TRBV7-9,TRBJ2-7,many,.
CASMGGASYEQYF,TGTGCCAGCATGGGGGGGGCTTCCTACGAGCAGTACTTC,TRBV27,TRBJ2-7,once,.
CASSLSPGGLYTIYF,TGCGCCAGCAGCCTTTCCCCCGGGGGATTATACACCATATATTTT,TRBV4-1,TRBJ1-3,.,.
CASSYGRGRLGSGANVLTF,TGTGCCAGCAGCTACGGGCGGGGCCGTCTCGGCTCGGGGGCCAACGTCCTGACTTTC,TRBV13,TRBJ2-6,many,.
CASSLQRVYEQYF,TGTGCCAGCAGCCTACAGAGGGTCTACGAGCAGTACTTC,TRBV11-2,TRBJ2-7,medium-sized,.
CASSNGGETSTDTQYF,TGTGCCAGTAGTAACGGGGGGGAGACTAGCACAGATACGCAGTATTTT,TRBV19,TRBJ2-3,many,TRBD2
CASSQRVGLGTDTQHF,TGTGCCAGCAGTCAACGGGTGGGGCTTGGCACGGATACGCAGCATTTT,TRBV6-1,TRBJ1-5,.,.
CASSRTGGDYEKYF,TGTGCCAGCAGCAGGACAGGGGGCGACTACGAGAAGTACTTC,TRBV11-2,TRBJ2-7,.,TRBD1
CASSFSGLAGGQNEQFF,TGCGCCAGCAGCTTCTCGGGACTAGCGGGAGGACAAAATGAGCAGTTCTTC,TRBV5-1,TRBJ2-1,.,TRBD2
CASSISQDSGPQHF,TGTGCCAGTAGTATCTCACAGGATTCCGGGCCCCAGCATTTT,TRBV19,TRBJ1-5,.,.
CASSEGLAGGVTDTQYF,TGTGCCAGCAGCGAGGGACTAGCTGGGGGGGTTACAGATACGCAGTATTTT,TRBV13,TRBJ2-3,few,TRBD2
CATSPVSTNTGELFF,TGTGCCACCAGCCCTGTCTCAACGAACACCGGGGAGCTGTTTTTT,TRBV15,TRBJ2-2,many,.
CASSSRGGVTEALF,TGTGCCAGCAGTTCCAGGGGAGGCGTTACTGAAGCTCTCTTT,TRBV12-3/TRBV12-4,TRBJ1-1,many,.
CASSQDPTSPWEAFF,TGCGCCAGCAGCCAAGACCCCACGAGCCCATGGGAAGCTTTCTTT,TRBV4-1,TRBJ1-1,.,.
CASSSRTVGYEQYF,TGCGCCAGCAGCTCCAGGACAGTCGGCTACGAGCAGTACTTC,TRBV5-1,TRBJ2-7,many,.
CASPGGYQFF,TGTGCCAGTCCGGGCGGCTATCAGTTCTTC,TRBV2,TRBJ2-1,.,.
CASSLVGDPGWNYGYTF,TGTGCCAGCAGCTTAGTTGGGGACCCAGGGTGGAACTATGGCTACACCTTC,TRBV11-2,TRBJ1-2,.,.
CASSTAGTGAYGYTF,TGTGCCAGCAGTACGGCCGGGACAGGGGCCTATGGCTACACCTTC,TRBV28,TRBJ1-2,few,TRBD1
CSAMGELDASPLHF,TGCAGTGCTATGGGCGAGCTTGATGCGTCACCCCTCCACTTT,TRBV20-1,TRBJ1-6,.,.
CASVDTFNYGYTF,TGTGCCAGCGTGGACACCTTTAACTATGGCTACACCTTC,TRBV6-2/TRBV6-3,TRBJ1-2,medium-sized,.
CASSVRGGDEQFF,TGTGCCAGCAGTGTTCGAGGGGGCGATGAGCAGTTCTTC,TRBV6-1,TRBJ2-1,medium-sized,TRBD1
CSATWAQGANQEAQYF,TGCAGTGCTACCTGGGCGCAGGGGGCTAATCAAGAGGCCCAGTACTTC,TRBV20-1,TRBJ2-5,.,TRBD1
CATRLGQGSTGANVLTF,TGTGCCACACGCCTTGGTCAGGGGAGTACTGGGGCCAACGTCCTGACTTTC,TRBV6-1,TRBJ2-6,medium-sized,.